This T cell receptor beta chain comes out of a study of Ad26.COV2.S vaccination and SARS-CoV-2 variants. Looking at the study overall: Enrolled in COV1001, the donor was in the Ad26.COV2.S trial arm, which received the vaccine. The study gave Ad26.COV2.S intramuscularly, once or twice 56 days apart.

In regard to this clone: What it recognizes is unknown.

Generated by immunoSEQ multiplex PCR, the TCRdb table keeps only in-frame clones and is missing some. Among 440,000 or so clones, roughly 87% were seen once, and the ten largest hold about 1.5%. As for treatment: roughly 18 received Ad26.COV2.S at low or high dose, single or two shots; 5 received placebo; per-sample allocation not given. Following the first vaccine or placebo injection, samples were taken on day 63. Germline assignment: CDR1 LGHDT and CDR2 YNNKEL (reference sequence). V lost 4 bases to trimming and J lost 2 bases, with 15 bases between them. The CDR3 runs 15 residues. Study outcomes and limitations: The placebo group had lower spike-specific TCR breadth than the vaccine recipients did. Researchers reported similar non-spike TCR breadth in vaccine and placebo recipients.

Sequencing used peripheral blood, obtained in a trial of Ad26.COV2.S vaccine versus placebo. This chain uses TRBV3-1 (or the pseudogene TRBV3-2) with TRBJ2-7; tentative D call: TRBD1 (6 bases). This receptor was identified in a person aged 18-60 years who received the Ad26.COV2.S COVID-19 vaccine or a placebo. DNA of the CDR3: TGTGCCAGCAGCCCGACAGGTTCCCGAGCCTACGAGCAGTACTTC. This encodes CASSPTGSRAYEQYF.